What follows are 28 T cell receptor beta chains derived from one specimen sequenced in a study of blood T cell repertoires in COVID-19. Some clones are missing from TCRdb's copy, which holds only in-frame ones; the method was immunoSEQ multiplex PCR. The sample holds about 390,000 clones, approximately 90% seen once. The sample consisted of PBMCs or T cells enriched from blood (not recorded which). All receptors derive from a woman aged 50 to 65 who had recovered from COVID-19.

The V call is TRBV4-3, the J call TRBJ2-2; no definite D call. The V end was cut by 2 bases, the J end by 6 bases, with 16 bases between. The CDR3 spans 16 residues. Germline CDR1 LGHNA, CDR2 YSLEER. In DNA, the CDR3 is TGCGCCAGCAGCCAAACCCCCCAGGCTCGCGCCGGGGAGCTGTTTTTT. It translates to CASSQTPQARAGELFF.

The chain employs TRBV4-1 and TRBJ1-5; the D is unclear. CDR1 and CDR2 from the germline V gene are MGHRA and YSYEKL. V was pared by 0 bases and J by 6 bases, with 12 bases between. The CDR3 length is 15 residues. This CDR3 is CASSQDSLPGQPQHF. DNA for the CDR3: TGCGCCAGCAGCCAAGATAGTCTGCCCGGTCAGCCCCAGCATTTT.

This clone came up once. This sequence joins TRBV18 and TRBJ2-7, with 10 nucleotides matching TRBD1. The V and J ends lost 8 bases and 6 bases, in that order; junction bases with no gene match: 4. CDR1 is KGHSH, CDR2 LQKENI, per germline. This CDR3 has 12 amino acids. In DNA form, the CDR3 reads TGTGCCAGCCAGGGACAGGGGTTCGAGCAGTACTTC. This translates into CASQGQGFEQYF.

This chain uses TRBV4-2 with TRBJ1-6; D uncertain. Germline values: CDR1 LGHNA, CDR2 YNFKEQ. The CDR3 has 16 amino acids. Trimming left V 1 base short and J 0 bases short, with 7 bases between. CDR3 DNA: TGTGCCAGCAGCCAAGCCCGGAGCTCCTATAATTCACCCCTCCACTTT. The encoded protein is CASSQARSSYNSPLHF.

This chain links TRBV12-5 with TRBJ1-1; D is unclear. V lost 1 base, J lost 4 bases, and 4 bases lay in between. The CDR3 extends over 12 amino acids. The germline V gene has CDR1 LGHNT and CDR2 FRNRAP. CDR3 loop: CASGLDGTEAFF. DNA for the CDR3: TGTGCTAGTGGTTTGGACGGCACTGAAGCTTTCTTT.

The rearrangement uses TRBV30 and TRBJ2-3; TRBD2 matches at 14 bases. The CDR3 has 15 residues. Germline loops: CDR1 GTSNPN, CDR2 SVGIG (reference sequence). The ends lost 3 bases at V and 2 bases at J; junction bases unmatched: 1. The CDR3: CAWRGLAGVTDTQYF. The CDR3 nucleotides are TGTGCCTGGAGGGGACTAGCGGGGGTCACAGATACGCAGTATTTT. The full variable domain, completed using reference TRBV30 and TRBJ2-3, is SQTIHQWPATLVQPVGSPLSLECTVEGTSNPNLYWYRQAAGRGLQLLFYSVGIGQISSEVPQNLSASRPQDRQFILSSKKLLLSDSGFYLCAWRGLAGVTDTQYFGPGTRLTVL.

V and J are TRBV15 and TRBJ1-1; possibly TRBD1 for D (6 bases). In germline, CDR1 is LNHNV, CDR2 YYDKDF (reference sequence). Trimming took 3 bases from V and 0 from J, leaving 11 bases between them. The CDR3 totals 15 residues. In DNA form, the CDR3 reads TGTGCCACCAGCAGGGAAGGACAGATGAACACTGAAGCTTTCTTT. Translation gives CATSREGQMNTEAFF.

This clone was detected once. The rearrangement links TRBV4-1 to TRBJ2-2, with 11 bases matching TRBD2. CDR1 is MGHRA and CDR2 is YSYEKL in the germline V gene. This CDR3 has 17 residues. J gave up 4 bases and V 1 base, and 5 bases lay outside the gene matches. The CDR3 protein is CASSQAFGTSGTGELFF. CDR3 in DNA: TGCGCCAGCAGCCAAGCCTTCGGGACTAGCGGCACCGGGGAGCTGTTTTTT.

For the CDR3, the DNA is TGTGCCTGGAGTGTAGTACGCGGCAGAAGGACTGAAGCTTTCTTT. It encodes CAWSVVRGRRTEAFF. V usage is TRBV30 and J usage is TRBJ1-1; no reliable D call. The germline V gene encodes CDR1 GTSNPN and CDR2 SVGIG (reference sequence). The ends were cut back, 0 bases at V and 5 bases at J, with 16 bases in the middle. The CDR3 totals 15 residues.

The chain uses TRBV12-3 or TRBV12-4 and TRBJ2-1; 7 nucleotides line up with TRBD1. The CDR3 has 13 amino acids. The ends lost 5 bases at V and 8 bases at J; junction bases unmatched: 6. The CDR3 sequence: CASSRGQFYEQFF. The CDR3 region has the DNA TGTGCCAGCAGTAGGGGACAGTTCTATGAGCAGTTCTTC.

This chain links TRBV6-1 with TRBJ2-7; 8 bases align to TRBD2. The germline CDR1 and CDR2 sequences are MNHNS and SASEGT. Trimming at V came to 4 bases and at J to 5 bases, leaving 13 bases not matched to a gene. The CDR3 runs to 16 residues. The CDR3 DNA reads as TGTGCCAGCAGTGGAGGAGGACTAGCAGCCGTCAACGAGCAGTACTTC. Protein product: CASSGGGLAAVNEQYF.

This chain links TRBV27 with TRBJ1-5; a possible D gene is TRBD1 (5 bases). Between the trimmed V and J ends, which lost 4 bases and 3 bases, there was a span of 7 bases. CDR1 MNHEY and CDR2 SMNVEV come from the germline V gene (reference sequence). The CDR3 totals 13 residues. CDR3 in DNA: TGTGCCAGCAGTTCCAGGGCCAATCAGCCCCAGCATTTT. This sequence encodes CASSSRANQPQHF.

This chain links TRBV19 with TRBJ1-6; a weak D match, TRBD1 (6 bases). Germline V gives CDR1 LNHDA, CDR2 SQIVND (reference sequence). V lost 1 base and J 6 bases, leaving 10 bases between the germline ends. This CDR3 is built from 15 residues. CDR3 sequence: CASSIGTVINSPLHF. In DNA, the CDR3 is TGTGCCAGTAGTATAGGGACAGTCATTAATTCACCCCTCCACTTT.

The CDR3 nucleotides read TGTGCCAGCAGCTTAACAGGATTCACCGGGGAGCTGTTTTTT. This translates into CASSLTGFTGELFF. J is TRBJ2-2 and V is TRBV11-2; D perhaps matches TRBD1 (5 bases). Germline assignment: CDR1 SGHAT and CDR2 FQNNGV. The CDR3 spans 14 residues. The V end was cut by 2 bases, the J end by 4 bases, with 8 bases between.

This clone was counted a few times. The rearrangement links TRBV10-3 to TRBJ2-1; TRBD1 matches 9 bases. Germline CDR1 and CDR2: ENHRY and SYGVKD. V dropped 4 bases and J dropped 8; count of bases not matched to a gene: 9. This CDR3 spans 15 amino acids. In DNA form, the CDR3 reads TGTGCCATCAGTGGAACGGGACAGGGTAACGATGAGCAGTTCTTC. It codes for CAISGTGQGNDEQFF.

The genes are TRBV3-1 (or the pseudogene TRBV3-2) and TRBJ1-1; 7 bases are a match to TRBD1. CDR3 length: 13 amino acids. V dropped 6 bases and J dropped 5; count of bases not matched to a gene: 6. In germline, CDR1 is LGHDT, CDR2 YNNKEL (reference sequence). CDR3 loop: CASSSTGDTEAFF. As DNA, the CDR3 is TGTGCCAGCAGTTCTACAGGGGATACTGAAGCTTTCTTT.

The chain has TRBV19 and TRBJ1-6; the match to TRBD1 covers 8 bases. Germline loops: CDR1 LNHDA, CDR2 SQIVND (reference sequence). This CDR3 is 13 amino acids long. J gave up 7 bases and V 10 bases, and 6 bases lay outside the gene matches. In DNA form, the CDR3 reads TGTGCCACAGGGGGCCTTCGAAATTCACCCCTCCACTTT. It is translated as CATGGLRNSPLHF.

The V and J genes are TRBV4-2 and TRBJ1-5, with D possibly being TRBD1 (5 bases). The V and J ends lost 5 bases and 7 bases respectively, with 18 bases between them. This CDR3 comprises 15 residues. The germline gives CDR1 LGHNA, CDR2 YNFKEQ. The CDR3 region has the DNA TGTGCCAGCAGCTCGATGGCGGGGGTTGGACAGCCCCAGCATTTT. Protein sequence: CASSSMAGVGQPQHF.

J is TRBJ1-5 and V is TRBV6-5; D is unresolved. From germline, CDR1 is MNHEY and CDR2 SVGAGI. The CDR3 has 15 residues. Trimming removed 1 base from V and 6 bases from J, with 13 bases in between. CDR3 region: CASSYYGVEIQPQHF. As DNA, the CDR3 is TGTGCCAGCAGTTACTATGGAGTGGAGATTCAGCCCCAGCATTTT.

Concerning this clone itself: The sample has other DNA sequences that encode this CDR3 too. The rearrangement uses TRBV7-8 and TRBJ2-3, with 10 bases that match TRBD1. The germline CDR1 and CDR2 sequences are SGHVS and FQNEAQ. J was trimmed by 3 bases and V by 0 bases; bases with no gene match: 3. The CDR3 has 16 amino acids. The CDR3 is CASSLADRGPTDTQYF. The CDR3 nucleotides read TGTGCCAGCAGCTTAGCCGACAGGGGGCCGACAGATACGCAGTATTTT.

J is TRBJ2-7 and V is TRBV18; TRBD1 matches 7 bases. Germline V gene data show CDR1 as KGHSH and CDR2 as LQKENI. J gave up 2 bases and V 3 bases, and 4 bases lay outside the gene matches. The CDR3 is 14 amino acids. CDR3 sequence reads: CASSPDRSTYEQYF. In DNA form, the CDR3 reads TGTGCCAGCTCACCGGACAGGTCGACCTACGAGCAGTACTTC.

The J gene is TRBJ2-1, the V gene TRBV30; unclear D gene. The germline gives CDR1 GTSNPN, CDR2 SVGIG (reference sequence). Trimming removed 5 bases from V and 2 bases from J, with 13 bases in between. The CDR3 extends over 14 amino acids. The CDR3 protein is CAWETAGPYNEQFF. DNA of the CDR3: TGTGCCTGGGAAACCGCAGGTCCCTACAATGAGCAGTTCTTC.

The chain uses TRBV7-2 and TRBJ1-2; D might be TRBD1 (6 bases). This CDR3 has 14 residues. CDR1 and CDR2 (germline): SGHTA, FQGNSA. Trimming cost V 4 bases and J 7 bases, with 16 bases left between them. The CDR3: CASSSYRAEAGYTF. CDR3 bases: TGTGCCAGCAGCTCTTACAGGGCCGAGGCTGGCTACACCTTC.

The J gene is TRBJ2-7, the V gene TRBV11-2; TRBD1 matches at 10 bases. CDR1 is SGHAT, CDR2 FQNNGV, per germline. V trimming: 1 base; J trimming: 7 bases; junction bases outside the gene matches: 4. There are 14 residues in the CDR3. The CDR3 nucleotides are TGTGCCAGCAGCTTAGGACAGGGGGCGCGAGAGCAGTACTTC. Translated: CASSLGQGAREQYF.

This clone was seen just once. J is TRBJ1-4 and V is TRBV3-1 (or the pseudogene TRBV3-2); the match to TRBD1 covers 10 bases. The CDR3 totals 15 residues. V trimming: 4 bases; J trimming: 6 bases; junction bases outside the gene matches: 5. Germline lookup yields CDR1 LGHDT and CDR2 YNNKEL (reference sequence). The CDR3 DNA sequence: TGTGCCAGCAGCCGTGGGACAGGGGAGGATGAAAAACTGTTTTTT. This codes for CASSRGTGEDEKLFF.

The CDR3 loop is CASSPSPDRGRPEAFF. The CDR3 DNA follows: TGTGCCAGCTCACCTTCCCCGGACAGGGGGCGACCTGAAGCTTTCTTT. V and J are TRBV18 and TRBJ1-1, with TRBD1 matching over 11 bases. CDR3 length equals 16 residues. Germline V lookup: CDR1 KGHSH, CDR2 LQKENI. The junction had 9 bases not matched to a gene; V was cut back by 3 bases and J by 6 bases.

To note about this clone: Other DNA sequences in the sample encode the same CDR3. This chain connects TRBV9 to TRBJ2-3, with a weak D call TRBD2 (7 bases). Germline V lookup: CDR1 SGDLS, CDR2 YYNGEE. The CDR3 totals 15 residues. V was clipped by 2 bases and J by 3 bases, with 13 bases between them. The CDR3 coding sequence is TGTGCCAGCAGCGTGGGAGGGGGGTCAACAGATACGCAGTATTTT. Its translation: CASSVGGGSTDTQYF.

The chain's CDR3 is CASSIRTGQSGEAFF. The CDR3, as DNA: TGTGCCAGTAGTATCAGGACAGGGCAATCGGGTGAAGCTTTCTTT. The V and J genes are TRBV19 and TRBJ1-1; 8 nucleotides match TRBD1. The CDR3 length is 15 residues. Germline loops: CDR1 LNHDA, CDR2 SQIVND (reference sequence). V lost 3 bases, J lost 7 bases, and 10 bases stayed unmatched.